This TCR beta chain derives from a study of human T cells and chemical hapten exposure. At the level of the study: DPC at 0.01% went onto the upper back in patch tests, read at 6 days.

The junction had 15 bases not matched to a gene; V was cut back by 4 bases and J by 7 bases. CDR1 and CDR2 from the germline V gene are MNHEY and SMNVEV (reference sequence). This CDR3 is built from 16 residues. The time point is: patch test 1, 2 weeks after DPC sensitization. Treatment described: therapeutic diphenylcyclopropenone sensitization with weekly scalp DPC. MiXCR, run by TCRdb on the RACE reads, gives a single entry per CDR3 protein. The sample includes under 450,000 distinct CDR3 sequences, 4.8% of them seen just once. Many counts were recorded for this clonotype. The sequence derives from a woman between 45 and 60 years old with alopecia areata. Some clones in this sample may be carry-over from other donors' samples. Specimen: whole blood, collected in connection with sensitization to the hapten diphenylcyclopropenone (DPC). This rearrangement joins TRBV27 to TRBJ1-2; 7 bases line up with TRBD1. The CDR3 spells CASSSDLQGSWGGYTF. In DNA form, the CDR3 reads TGTGCCAGCAGTTCGGACCTACAGGGGTCTTGGGGTGGCTACACCTTC.